The 18 T cell receptor beta chains reported below all come from one sample, sequenced in a study of T-cell reconstitution after alpha-beta-depleted transplantation in children. For TCRbeta, the library was prepared with unique molecular identifiers. TCRdb called the PCR reads again in MiXCR, with one record for every CDR3 protein. Among 500,000 to 750,000 distinct CDR3 sequences, 10% to 15% were seen once, and the ten largest hold around 2%. The sample in question was PBMCs, mostly from graft donor cells, obtained 360 days after TCRalphabeta/CD19-depleted stem cell transplant. The source is a male patient younger than 18 who had a stem cell transplant for acute myeloid leukemia, so the T cells may come from the graft donor.

This clonotype occurred a few times. The chain employs TRBV27 and TRBJ2-1, with 11 bases identical to TRBD1. Per germline, CDR1 MNHEY and CDR2 SMNVEV (reference sequence). V was pared by 6 bases and J by 8 bases, with 24 bases of the junction left unmatched. The CDR3 has 20 amino acids. The CDR3: CASRGTGGWREGGTPHEQFF. DNA of the CDR3: TGTGCCAGCAGAGGGACAGGGGGATGGCGGGAGGGCGGAACCCCCCATGAGCAGTTCTTC.

This clonotype was seen repeatedly, ten times or more. This rearrangement joins TRBV20-1 to TRBJ2-3; 10 nucleotides match TRBD2. Germline CDR1 reads DFQATT; CDR2 reads SNEGSKA (reference sequence). The CDR3 spans 15 residues. Trimming at V came to 6 bases and at J to 0 bases, leaving 6 bases not matched to a gene. CDR3: CSAAGLAISTDTQYF. CDR3 in DNA: TGCAGTGCAGCGGGACTAGCGATAAGCACAGATACGCAGTATTTT.

The CDR3 is CASSLLFTEATQYF. CDR3 in DNA: TGTGCCAGCAGCTTATTGTTTACGGAAGCTACGCAGTATTTT. The chain is built from TRBV7-3 and TRBJ2-3; no clear D gene. Trimming stripped 2 bases from V and 8 bases from J, with 14 bases between. The CDR3 is made up of 14 amino acids. Germline V CDR1 and CDR2: SGHTA, FQGTGA.

This clonotype was seen a handful of times. The V gene is TRBV3-1, the J gene TRBJ2-1; 8 nucleotides match TRBD2. The CDR3 sequence is 17 residues long. V lost 3 bases and J lost 5; bases outside the gene matches: 12. Germline CDR1 reads LGHDT; CDR2 reads YNNKEL (reference sequence). The CDR3 protein is CASSQLVPAGGNNEQFF. CDR3 in DNA: TGTGCCAGCAGCCAGCTGGTCCCCGCGGGAGGCAACAATGAGCAGTTCTTC.

With respect to this clonotype: This may stem from a read error, because a much larger clone lies one nucleotide away. This sequence joins TRBV6-2 or TRBV6-3 and TRBJ2-1; D is perhaps TRBD1 (5 bases). Germline V CDR1 and CDR2: MNHEY, SVGEGT. The CDR3 is 13 residues long. V shed 7 bases and J shed 3 bases, with 10 bases lying between them. CDR3 in DNA: TGTGCCAGCACCCCAGACAGCTACAATGAGCAGTTCTTC. It codes for CASTPDSYNEQFF.

The chain couples TRBV25-1 to TRBJ2-7, with TRBD1 matching 9 bases. Germline CDR1 reads MGHDK; CDR2 reads SYGVNS. The CDR3 loop spans 15 amino acids. The V gene end was trimmed by 3 bases and the J gene end by 5 bases; junction bases not matched to a gene: 8. This CDR3 is CASSEIAGQGDEQYF. The CDR3 DNA is TGTGCCAGCAGTGAGATTGCGGGACAGGGCGACGAGCAGTACTTC.

This clonotype was seen a few times. The V gene is TRBV24-1, the J gene TRBJ2-3; no clear D gene. Trimming shortened V by 1 base and J by 2 bases, and 3 bases separated the two germline ends. The CDR3 extends over 13 amino acids. Germline CDR1 reads KGHDR; CDR2 reads SFDVKD. CDR3 amino acids: CATSDLVTDTQYF. CDR3 nucleotide sequence: TGTGCCACCAGTGATTTAGTCACAGATACGCAGTATTTT.

The table lists this clonotype with many counts. The chain uses TRBV9 and TRBJ2-1; a weak D match, TRBD1 (5 bases). Germline lookup yields CDR1 SGDLS and CDR2 YYNGEE. This CDR3 is 18 amino acids long. Trimming stripped 4 bases from V and 0 bases from J, with 20 bases between. The CDR3 protein is CASSPLGHTQSSYNEQFF. The CDR3 DNA reads as TGTGCCAGCAGCCCCTTAGGACATACCCAGAGCTCCTACAATGAGCAGTTCTTC.

The table lists this clonotype with many counts. The CDR3 spells CASSLIFLGGRNYNEQFF. The CDR3 DNA follows: TGTGCCAGCAGTTTAATATTTCTGGGCGGGAGGAACTACAATGAGCAGTTCTTC. The rearrangement uses TRBV28 and TRBJ2-1; 8 bases line up with TRBD2. Germline V CDR1 and CDR2: MDHEN, SYDVKM. This CDR3 has 18 residues. V lost 2 bases and J lost 3; bases outside the gene matches: 12.

The chain couples TRBV7-2 to TRBJ2-1, with D possibly being TRBD2 (6 bases). The germline CDR1 and CDR2 sequences are SGHTA and FQGNSA. Between the trimmed V and J ends, which lost 5 bases and 8 bases, there was a span of 22 bases. The CDR3 spans 16 residues. In DNA form, the CDR3 reads TGTGCCAGCAGCCCTGCGTGGCGGAGGGTATACGATGAGCAGTTCTTC. Residues: CASSPAWRRVYDEQFF.

This clonotype was found a few times. The genes are TRBV6-1 and TRBJ2-2, with 7 bases that match TRBD2. Germline V lookup: CDR1 MNHNS, CDR2 SASEGT. The CDR3 has 17 amino acids. Trimming took 6 bases from V and 3 from J; bases not matched to a gene: 13. The CDR3 sequence is CASSPALAEHYTGELFF. CDR3 DNA: TGTGCCAGCAGCCCGGCCCTAGCGGAACATTACACCGGGGAGCTGTTTTTT.

This clonotype has ten or more counts. This chain joins TRBV6-5 and TRBJ2-7, with 9 bases matching TRBD1. CDR1 and CDR2 from the germline V gene are MNHEY and SVGAGI. The J segment lost 2 bases and the V segment lost 2 bases, leaving 13 bases of the junction unmatched. The CDR3 totals 18 residues. CDR3 in amino acids: CASSYLFGPGQGTYEQYF. CDR3 coding DNA: TGTGCCAGCAGTTACCTTTTCGGACCAGGACAGGGGACCTACGAGCAGTACTTC.

Only a few counts were recorded for this clonotype. This sequence joins TRBV11-2 and TRBJ2-1; 7 bases line up with TRBD2. This CDR3 has 14 amino acids. J lost 5 bases, V lost 1 base, and 2 bases had no gene match. Germline-derived CDR1 and CDR2 are SGHAT and FQNNGV. CDR3 sequence reads: CASSLAGTNNEQFF. For the CDR3, the DNA is TGTGCCAGCAGCTTAGCCGGGACTAACAATGAGCAGTTCTTC.

V usage is TRBV7-9 and J usage is TRBJ1-5, with TRBD1 matching 7 bases. J was trimmed by 7 bases and V by 6 bases; bases with no gene match: 9. The germline gives CDR1 SEHNR, CDR2 FQNEAQ (reference sequence). The CDR3 loop spans 14 amino acids. The CDR3 coding sequence is TGTGCCAGCAGTCCGACAGGGCCCAGGCAGCCCCAGCATTTT. It is translated as CASSPTGPRQPQHF.

The chain uses TRBV12-3 or TRBV12-4 and TRBJ1-5; D perhaps matches TRBD1 (6 bases). With 10 bases removed from V and 6 bases from J, the gap between germline ends came to 19 bases. This CDR3 region has 14 residues. The CDR3 coding sequence is TGTGCCATCAGCATCCCGGACAGTTTTCAGCCCCAGCATTTT. This sequence encodes CAISIPDSFQPQHF.

This clonotype was detected only a few times. The chain couples TRBV25-1 to TRBJ2-7, with 12 positions matching TRBD2. The CDR3 is made up of 15 amino acids. CDR1 MGHDK and CDR2 SYGVNS come from the germline V gene. With V trimmed by 4 bases and J by 2 bases, 3 bases remained unmatched. The CDR3 nucleotides are TGTGCCAGCAGTGCCACTAGCGGGAGGACCTACGAGCAGTACTTC. As protein: CASSATSGRTYEQYF.

In its sample, this clonotype was seen a few times. The chain is built from TRBV10-3 and TRBJ2-2; 9 nucleotides match TRBD2. The trim removed 3 bases at V and 3 bases at J, leaving 11 bases unmatched. The V gene's germline CDR1 is ENHRY and CDR2 SYGVKD. The CDR3 runs 18 residues. The CDR3 here is CAISDPASGKVYTGELFF. In DNA, the CDR3 is TGTGCCATCAGTGACCCCGCTAGCGGGAAGGTCTACACCGGGGAGCTGTTTTTT.

This rearrangement joins TRBV28 to TRBJ1-1, with a weak D call TRBD1 (6 bases). Germline assignment: CDR1 MDHEN and CDR2 SYDVKM. The CDR3 runs 12 residues. V lost 2 bases and J 11 bases, leaving 12 bases between the germline ends. CDR3 loop: CASSLIQGTAFF. CDR3 nucleotide sequence: TGTGCCAGCAGTTTAATACAGGGCACGGCTTTCTTT.